This T cell receptor beta chain was captured by sequencing in a study of T cells in Graves' hyperthyroidism and ophthalmopathy. The CDR3 regions of TCR beta were amplified from RNA transcripts. The HTBI primer set drove a first-round RT-PCR of the TCR CDR3. TCRdb analysed the multiplex PCR reads with MiXCR anew, one entry per CDR3 protein. The table includes approximately 620,000 distinct CDR3 sequences, approximately 13% detected once. This clonotype came up many times. What it recognizes is unknown. This CDR3 has 16 amino acids. Trimming removed 2 bases from V and 2 bases from J, with 13 bases in between. Per germline, CDR1 SGHAT and CDR2 FQNNGV. Broader study findings: Blood also contained most expanded thyroid clonotypes above 0.001.

Uncontrolled infection, other autoimmune disease, pregnancy or lactation disqualified patients from enrolment. Based on clinical symptoms, serum thyroxine and TRAb, thyroid ultrasound and orbital computed tomography, diagnoses were reached. It was at first hyperthyroidism diagnosis, before any ophthalmopathy symptoms, that the blood sample was taken. This TCR derives from a woman in her thirties with Graves' hyperthyroidism that later progressed to Graves' ophthalmopathy. V gene TRBV11-2 combines with J gene TRBJ1-5; the D is unclear. Sample: blood. DNA of the CDR3: TGTGCCAGCAGCTTAACTGGGGAATTGGGCAATCAGCCCCAGCATTTT. It yields the protein CASSLTGELGNQPQHF. Supplemented by reference TRBV11-2 and TRBJ1-5, the full variable domain reads EAGVAQSPRYKIIEKRQSVAFWCNPISGHATLYWYQQILGQGPKLLIQFQNNGVVDDSQLPKDRFSAERLKGVDSTLKIQPAKLEDSAVYLCASSLTGELGNQPQHFGDGTRLSIL.